What follows describes a single TCR beta chain. V lost 3 bases, J lost 1 base, and 6 bases lay in between. Germline V lookup: CDR1 LNHDA, CDR2 SQIVND (reference sequence). This CDR3 is 13 amino acids long. In the original processing: Estimated nucleated cell counts came from reference gene primer amplification. Method: immunoSEQ multiplex PCR; TCRdb's copy keeps in-frame clones and lacks some. Clone size and V and J calls were adopted from that table, with D and trimming inferred from the DNA. Counted here are some 40,000 clones, over 65% occurring once; the ten biggest clones make up 16%. This entry comes from a study of blood T cell repertoires in COVID-19.

This rearrangement joins TRBV19 to TRBJ1-2; D ambiguous. This TCR came from a man between 65 and 85 years old with acute or convalescent COVID-19. Sequenced: peripheral blood. CDR3 DNA sequence: TGTGCCAGTAGTATCGAGGGTAACTATGGCTACACCTTC. It is translated as CASSIEGNYGYTF.